The next 10 T cell receptor beta chains were all read from a single sample in a study of T-cell reconstitution after alpha-beta-depleted transplantation in children. Using unique molecular identifiers, the investigators prepared the TCRbeta library. One entry per CDR3 protein, called by TCRdb with MiXCR from the PCR reads. Of 550,000 to 600,000 distinct CDR3 sequences detected, more than 20% appear once; the ten largest clones hold around an eighth. The sequenced sample was PBMCs, mostly from graft donor cells, obtained 360 days after TCRalphabeta/CD19-depleted stem cell transplant. The receptors shown here come from a boy under two years old who had a stem cell transplant for acute myeloid leukemia, so the T cells may come from the graft donor.

This chain connects TRBV28 to TRBJ2-6; D may be TRBD2 (5 bases). This CDR3 contains 14 residues. The ends were cut back, 7 bases at V and 2 bases at J, with 9 bases in the middle. Per germline, CDR1 MDHEN and CDR2 SYDVKM. The CDR3 is CASIGSPGANVLTF. As DNA, the CDR3 is TGTGCCAGCATTGGGAGCCCTGGGGCCAACGTCCTGACTTTC. The complete variable domain, with remaining parts taken from reference TRBV28 and TRBJ2-6, reads DVKVTQSSRYLVKRTGEKVFLECVQDMDHENMFWYRQDPGLGLRLIYFSYDVKMKEKGDIPEGYSVSREKKERFSLILESASTNQTSMYLCASIGSPGANVLTFGAGSRLTVL.

This clonotype was observed a few times. This chain links TRBV20-1 with TRBJ2-5; 8 bases map to TRBD1. This CDR3 has 17 amino acids. Germline-derived CDR1 and CDR2 are DFQATT and SNEGSKA (reference sequence). V was clipped by 3 bases and J by 2 bases; unmatched bases: 14. The CDR3, as DNA: TGCAGTGCTAGTTGGCAGGGGGCTGAGGGGGAACAAGAGACCCAGTACTTC. It codes for CSASWQGAEGEQETQYF.

This clonotype was counted many times. The chain carries TRBV20-1 and TRBJ2-1; D might be TRBD1 (5 bases). This CDR3 has 13 amino acids. CDR1 is DFQATT and CDR2 is SNEGSKA in the germline V gene (reference sequence). V lost 4 bases and J 2 bases, leaving 9 bases between the germline ends. CDR3 amino acids: CSATLTAYNEQFF. CDR3 bases: TGCAGTGCTACATTGACAGCCTACAATGAGCAGTTCTTC.

V usage is TRBV4-3 and J usage is TRBJ1-2, with D possibly matching TRBD1 (6 bases). The V end lost 4 bases, the J end lost 4 bases, and 13 bases lay between the germline ends. This CDR3 region has 14 residues. Germline V gene sequence: CDR1 LGHNA, CDR2 YSLEER. The CDR3 spells CASSLAGTLYGYTF. DNA of the CDR3: TGCGCCAGCAGCCTCGCCGGGACACTCTATGGCTACACCTTC.

This clonotype was counted a few times. The chain uses TRBV11-3 and TRBJ2-1, with D maybe TRBD1 (7 bases). The germline V gene has CDR1 SGHNT and CDR2 YENEEA. This CDR3 comprises 15 residues. V lost 4 bases and J lost 8, with 18 bases in between. CDR3 amino acids: CASSSPGRGVYEQFF. CDR3 bases: TGTGCCAGCAGCTCCCCAGGCAGGGGGGTATATGAGCAGTTCTTC.

Many counts were recorded for this clonotype. This chain links TRBV20-1 with TRBJ2-4; TRBD2 aligns across 7 bases. V lost 4 bases to trimming and J lost 8 bases; unmatched junction nucleotides: 14. The CDR3 is made up of 15 amino acids. Germline V gives CDR1 DFQATT, CDR2 SNEGSKA (reference sequence). This chain's CDR3 is CSATRRGDRGDIQYF. Here the CDR3 DNA reads TGCAGTGCTACCCGTCGAGGGGACCGGGGGGACATTCAGTACTTC.

This chain connects TRBV4-3 to TRBJ2-5, with D uncertain. Germline values: CDR1 LGHNA, CDR2 YSLEER. The V gene lost 4 bases and the J gene lost 4 bases, with 19 bases spanning the gap. CDR3 length: 16 amino acids. CDR3 protein: CASSPSRSLPSETQYF. The DNA for the CDR3 is TGCGCCAGCAGCCCTTCGCGGTCCCTCCCATCAGAGACCCAGTACTTC.

The chain combines TRBV5-1 with TRBJ1-6, with TRBD1 identical over 9 bases. This CDR3 region has 15 residues. CDR1 and CDR2 from the germline V gene are SGHRS and YFSETQ. With V trimmed by 3 bases and J by 8 bases, 6 bases remained unmatched. For the CDR3, the DNA is TGCGCCAGCAGCTACCGGGACAGGGCGTATTCACCCCTCCACTTT. Its translation is CASSYRDRAYSPLHF.

The V gene is TRBV7-2, the J gene TRBJ2-3; D is unclear. The CDR3 sequence is 16 residues long. Trimming shortened V by 3 bases and J by 0 bases, and 13 bases separated the two germline ends. CDR1 SGHTA and CDR2 FQGNSA come from the germline V gene. CDR3 residues: CASSFIPNPSTDTQYF. CDR3 DNA: TGTGCCAGCAGCTTTATACCCAATCCCAGCACAGATACGCAGTATTTT.

The table lists this clonotype with many counts. This CDR3 is CASLTHARTDTQYF. CDR3 sequence (DNA): TGTGCCAGCCTCACGCACGCCCGGACAGATACGCAGTATTTT. The chain has TRBV28 and TRBJ2-3; D ambiguous. This CDR3 is 14 amino acids long. Germline V gene lookup returns CDR1 MDHEN and CDR2 SYDVKM. V was trimmed by 8 bases and J by 3 bases, leaving 15 bases between them.